This TCR beta chain came from a study of T cell responses to AZD1222 COVID-19 vaccine. Study results and limitations: Dominant CD4 TCR responses targeted spike regions 160-218 and 743-854.

Generated by immunoSEQ multiplex PCR, the TCRdb table keeps only in-frame clones and is missing some. Among about 180,000 clones listed, just over 85% were seen once. This CDR3 is built from 14 residues. The V gene lost 0 bases and the J gene lost 8 bases, with 8 bases spanning the gap. The germline CDR1 and CDR2 sequences are SGHVS and FQNEAQ. Concerning this clone: The target antigen is unknown.

This TCR derives from an adult in good health. Sample: peripheral blood, taken on day 0 of AZD1222 vaccination. The chain has TRBV7-8 and TRBJ1-6; D perhaps matches TRBD1 (6 bases). CDR3 in amino acids: CASSLAGAHSPLHF. The CDR3, as DNA: TGTGCCAGCAGCTTAGCGGGGGCACATTCACCCCTCCACTTT.